This TCR beta chain came from a study of blood T cell repertoires in COVID-19. Study background: Samples of COVID-19 (acute and convalescent) were obtained from the United States, Italy and Spain. The analysed material was cDNA or gDNA that came from T cells, B-cell-depleted T cells, or PBMCs.

Using immunoSEQ multiplex PCR, the repertoire was profiled, and TCRdb retains in-frame clones only, with some absent. The sample includes tens of thousands of clones, around 87% seen only once; the top ten take around 40%. CDR3 length equals 15 residues. From germline, CDR1 is MGHRA and CDR2 YSYEKL. V lost 4 bases, J lost 0 bases, and 1 base stayed unmatched. The receptor comes from a human donor in a cohort sampled during active COVID-19. This chain joins TRBV4-1 and TRBJ2-7, with 12 positions matching TRBD2. Sequencing input: peripheral blood. CDR3 protein: CASSRLAGASYEQYF. CDR3 sequence (DNA): TGCGCCAGCAGCCGACTAGCGGGGGCCTCCTACGAGCAGTACTTC.